The 30 T cell receptor beta chains in this list originate from one sample, sequenced in a study of T cell responses to AZD1222 COVID-19 vaccine. Method: immunoSEQ multiplex PCR; TCRdb's copy keeps in-frame clones and lacks some. The table lists 150,000 to 200,000 clones, about 90% of them singletons. The source material was peripheral blood, sampled 28 days after the second AZD1222 dose. The receptors here all came from an adult who received the AZD1222 COVID-19 vaccine.

The CDR3 bases are TGCAGCGTTGAGATGACAGGGGACCTGAACACTGAAGCTTTCTTT. It codes for CSVEMTGDLNTEAFF. The chain couples TRBV29-1 to TRBJ1-1, with 8 bases fitting TRBD1. Germline V lookup: CDR1 SQVTM, CDR2 ANQGSEA. With 3 bases clipped from V and 0 bases from J, the junction kept 6 bases outside the gene matches. The CDR3 covers 15 residues.

The V call is TRBV30, the J call TRBJ1-4; no reliable D call. Trimming removed 0 bases at V and 6 bases at J, with 11 bases between. Germline assignment: CDR1 GTSNPN and CDR2 SVGIG (reference sequence). The CDR3 is 14 residues long. The CDR3 is CAWSVSWVDEKLFF. In DNA, the CDR3 is TGTGCCTGGAGTGTAAGTTGGGTTGATGAAAAACTGTTTTTT.

The V call is TRBV18, the J call TRBJ1-2; the D is unclear. CDR1 KGHSH and CDR2 LQKENI come from the germline V gene. Trimming removed 1 base at V and 7 bases at J, with 13 bases between. CDR3 length: 14 residues. CDR3 amino acids: CASSPRPEDAGYTF. CDR3 nucleotide sequence: TGTGCCAGCTCACCACGTCCGGAAGATGCTGGCTACACCTTC.

CDR3 in amino acids: CASSARGGRPNTGELFF. In nucleotides, the CDR3 is TGTGCCAGCAGTGCGCGAGGGGGAAGACCGAACACCGGGGAGCTGTTTTTT. The genes are TRBV14 and TRBJ2-2; a weak D match, TRBD1 (6 bases). This CDR3 is built from 17 residues. V was cut by 6 bases and J by 0 bases, with 17 bases left in between. Per germline, CDR1 SGHDN and CDR2 FVKESK.

V gene TRBV12-3 or TRBV12-4 combines with J gene TRBJ2-3, with no clear D. Deletions cut 5 bases from V and 5 bases from J, with 5 bases between. CDR3 length: 11 amino acids. The CDR3 DNA reads TGTGCCAGCAGTAGAGAAGATACGCAGTATTTT. Protein product: CASSREDTQYF.

This clone came up once. The J gene is TRBJ2-5, the V gene TRBV9; 8 bases match TRBD2. CDR3 length equals 14 residues. Germline V gene sequence: CDR1 SGDLS, CDR2 YYNGEE. V was clipped by 3 bases and J by 5 bases; unmatched bases: 6. DNA for the CDR3: TGTGCCAGCAGCGCCGGGACTAGGTGGGAGACCCAGTACTTC. This gives the protein CASSAGTRWETQYF.

This clone is a singleton in its sample. The chain uses TRBV10-2 and TRBJ2-1; D is possibly TRBD2 (5 bases). Germline CDR1 reads WSHSY; CDR2 reads SAAADI. The CDR3 runs to 12 residues. V dropped 5 bases and J dropped 5 bases, with 7 bases sitting between them. CDR3 loop: CASSRTDNEQFF. The DNA for the CDR3 is TGCGCCAGCAGTCGGACTGACAATGAGCAGTTCTTC.

CDR3 sequence: CASSMSVNYGYTF. The CDR3 coding sequence is TGTGCCAGTAGTATGTCAGTCAACTATGGCTACACCTTC. J is TRBJ1-2 and V is TRBV19, with no clear D. The V and J ends lost 3 bases and 2 bases respectively, with 7 bases between them. The CDR3 length is 13 residues. Germline CDR1 is LNHDA and CDR2 is SQIVND (reference sequence).

V and J are TRBV2 and TRBJ1-2; a possible D gene is TRBD1 (6 bases). The V end lost 6 bases, the J end lost 4 bases, and 9 bases lay between the germline ends. CDR1 and CDR2 (germline): SNHLY, FYNNEI. CDR3 length equals 12 residues. The CDR3 bases are TGTGCCAGCAGGGACAGCCTCTATGGCTACACCTTC. Protein: CASRDSLYGYTF.

V and J are TRBV6-5 and TRBJ1-5, with 7 bases matching TRBD1. The ends lost 6 bases at V and 6 bases at J; junction bases unmatched: 8. The V gene's germline CDR1 is MNHEY and CDR2 SVGAGI. The CDR3 runs to 14 residues. The CDR3 bases are TGTGCCAGCAGGGGAGGGGGCGGCGGTCAGCCCCAGCATTTT. Protein product: CASRGGGGGQPQHF.

This chain links TRBV5-1 with TRBJ2-3; D might be TRBD1 (6 bases). Trimming shortened V by 4 bases and J by 5 bases, and 14 bases separated the two germline ends. Germline V lookup: CDR1 SGHRS, CDR2 YFSETQ. The CDR3 extends over 14 amino acids. The CDR3 nucleotides read TGCGCCAGCAGCCTGCTTGGGGGCGGAGATACGCAGTATTTT. Amino acid sequence: CASSLLGGGDTQYF.

In its sample, this clone was seen many times. The genes are TRBV15 and TRBJ2-1; 10 nucleotides match TRBD1. CDR1 is LNHNV and CDR2 is YYDKDF in the germline V gene (reference sequence). The CDR3 is made up of 14 amino acids. V lost 3 bases and J lost 9; bases outside the gene matches: 5. In DNA, the CDR3 is TGTGCCACCAGCAGGGCGGGACAGGGGATTGAGCAGTTCTTC. It codes for CATSRAGQGIEQFF.

The count of this clone is one. Germline and junction disagree at one end, which may indicate a read error. The chain joins TRBV5-1 to TRBJ2-6, with TRBD1 as a possible D gene (6 bases). The germline V gene has CDR1 SGHRS and CDR2 YFSETQ. The CDR3 covers 17 residues. CDR3 sequence reads: CASTLGRGSSGANVLTF. The CDR3 DNA reads TGCGCCAGCACCTTGGGCAGGGGATCGTCTGGGGCCAACGTCCTGACTTTC. Based on the CDR3 plus reference TRBV5-1 and TRBJ2-6, the full variable domain is KAGVTQTPRYLIKTRGQQVTLSCSPISGHRSVSWYQQTPGQGLQFLFEYFSETQRNKGNFPGRFSGRQFSNSRSEMNVSTLELGDSALYLCASTLGRGSSGANVLTFGAGSRLTVL.

V and J are TRBV7-9 and TRBJ2-1; unclear D gene. The V gene lost 3 bases and the J gene lost 0 bases, with 9 bases spanning the gap. The CDR3 is made up of 15 amino acids. Germline V gene sequence: CDR1 SEHNR, CDR2 FQNEAQ (reference sequence). The CDR3 protein is CASSLSESSYNEQFF. Written as DNA, the CDR3 is TGTGCCAGCAGCTTGTCAGAGAGCTCCTACAATGAGCAGTTCTTC. The entire variable domain, with the rest obtained from reference TRBV7-9 and TRBJ2-1, is as follows: DTGVSQNPRHKITKRGQNVTFRCDPISEHNRLYWYRQTLGQGPEFLTYFQNEAQLEKSRLLSDRFSAERPKGSFSTLEIQRTEQGDSAMYLCASSLSESSYNEQFFGPGTRLTVL.

This chain connects TRBV28 to TRBJ1-1, with D tentatively TRBD1 (6 bases). The CDR3 extends over 13 amino acids. Germline V gives CDR1 MDHEN, CDR2 SYDVKM. Trimming left V 11 bases short and J 5 bases short, with 18 bases between. Here the CDR3 DNA reads TGTGCCGGGGGGGTCGGCAGGGGTACTGAAGCTTTCTTT. Amino acids: CAGGVGRGTEAFF.

The V and J genes are TRBV4-3 and TRBJ2-1; 7 bases are shared with TRBD2. Germline CDR1 reads LGHNA; CDR2 reads YSLEER. The CDR3 length is 15 residues. The ends lost 6 bases at V and 8 bases at J; junction bases unmatched: 13. CDR3 amino acids: CASSQKREFVHEQFF. As DNA, the CDR3 is TGCGCCAGCAGTCAAAAGCGGGAATTTGTACATGAGCAGTTCTTC.

V gene TRBV5-5 combines with J gene TRBJ2-1, with 8 bases lining up with TRBD1. Germline V lookup: CDR1 SGHKS, CDR2 YYEKEE (reference sequence). The V segment lost 4 bases and the J segment 4 bases; nucleotides outside the gene matches: 13. The CDR3 loop spans 17 amino acids. In DNA, the CDR3 is TGTGCCAGCAGCCTGATCGCCAGGACAGGGTCTTACAATGAGCAGTTCTTC. Its translation: CASSLIARTGSYNEQFF.

V gene TRBV30 combines with J gene TRBJ1-5; no clear D gene. This CDR3 contains 13 residues. Trimming left V 3 bases short and J 6 bases short, with 12 bases between. The germline V gene encodes CDR1 GTSNPN and CDR2 SVGIG (reference sequence). The CDR3 here is CAWSALRSQPQHF. CDR3 nucleotides: TGTGCCTGGAGCGCCCTCCGTTCTCAGCCCCAGCATTTT.

This CDR3 reads CASRLQTGVRQPQHF. Here the CDR3 DNA reads TGTGCCAGCAGATTACAGACAGGGGTACGCCAGCCCCAGCATTTT. The rearrangement links TRBV2 to TRBJ1-5, with TRBD1 matching 8 bases. The length of the CDR3 is 15 residues. Trimming took 6 bases from V and 7 from J; bases not matched to a gene: 11. CDR1 is SNHLY, CDR2 FYNNEI, per germline.

CDR3: CAWSERTPREQYF. For the CDR3, the DNA is TGTGCCTGGAGTGAACGGACACCCCGCGAGCAGTACTTC. V and J are TRBV30 and TRBJ2-7, with D tentatively TRBD1 (5 bases). Trimming took 1 base from V and 6 from J, leaving 13 bases between them. In germline, CDR1 is GTSNPN, CDR2 SVGIG (reference sequence). The CDR3 sequence is 13 residues long.

The chain carries TRBV5-1 and TRBJ1-2, with 7 positions matching TRBD1. Germline loops: CDR1 SGHRS, CDR2 YFSETQ. V dropped 0 bases and J dropped 4; count of bases not matched to a gene: 3. The CDR3 consists of 14 residues. CDR3 loop: CASSLGQGLYGYTF. CDR3 DNA: TGCGCCAGCAGCTTGGGACAGGGCCTCTATGGCTACACCTTC.

The chain couples TRBV5-1 to TRBJ2-2, with D possibly called TRBD1 or TRBD2 (5 bases each). The CDR3 runs 19 residues. Trimming shortened V by 0 bases and J by 0 bases, and 18 bases separated the two germline ends. Germline CDR1 is SGHRS and CDR2 is YFSETQ. CDR3 amino acids: CASSLVPAGAGSNTGELFF. CDR3 DNA sequence: TGCGCCAGCAGCTTGGTGCCGGCCGGGGCGGGTTCGAACACCGGGGAGCTGTTTTTT.

The V call is TRBV9, the J call TRBJ2-1, with D possibly matching TRBD2 (7 bases). Germline CDR1 SGDLS, CDR2 YYNGEE. CDR3 length: 14 amino acids. The V end was cut by 6 bases, the J end by 5 bases, with 15 bases between. The CDR3 sequence is CASTLGGAHNEQFF. The CDR3 DNA sequence: TGTGCCAGCACTCTGGGGGGGGCCCACAATGAGCAGTTCTTC.

V gene TRBV19 combines with J gene TRBJ1-6, with D unresolved. Germline assignment: CDR1 LNHDA and CDR2 SQIVND (reference sequence). Trimming shortened V by 1 base and J by 7 bases, and 5 bases separated the two germline ends. The CDR3 sequence is 13 residues long. Here the CDR3 DNA reads TGTGCCAGTAGTATAGGTGTCAATTCACCCCTCCACTTT. It is translated as CASSIGVNSPLHF.

The chain is built from TRBV18 and TRBJ2-1; 13 bases align to TRBD2. V was clipped by 2 bases and J by 1 base; unmatched bases: 8. The CDR3 covers 19 residues. Germline loops: CDR1 KGHSH, CDR2 LQKENI. This chain's CDR3 is CASSPEGATSGRSYNEQFF. Written as DNA, the CDR3 is TGTGCCAGCTCACCAGAGGGCGCGACTAGCGGGAGGTCCTACAATGAGCAGTTCTTC. The whole variable domain, remainder taken from reference TRBV18 and TRBJ2-1, is NAGVMQNPRHLVRRRGQEARLRCSPMKGHSHVYWYRQLPEEGLKFMVYLQKENIIDESGMPKERFSAEFPKEGPSILRIQQVVRGDSAAYFCASSPEGATSGRSYNEQFFGPGTRLTVL.

The chain uses TRBV7-2 and TRBJ1-6, with D unclear. Germline CDR1 and CDR2: SGHTA and FQGNSA. CDR3 length equals 13 residues. Between the trimmed V and J ends, which lost 2 bases and 6 bases, there was a span of 5 bases. CDR3 loop: CASSLFANSPLHF. The CDR3 bases are TGTGCCAGCAGCTTATTCGCTAATTCACCCCTCCACTTT.

The CDR3 protein is CASSYSSQGNTEAFF. CDR3 DNA: TGTGCCAGCAGTTACTCGAGCCAGGGGAACACTGAAGCTTTCTTT. The chain carries TRBV6-6 and TRBJ1-1, with D possibly TRBD1 on 5 matching bases. Germline loops: CDR1 MNHNY, CDR2 SVGAGI (reference sequence). The CDR3 consists of 15 residues. Trimming removed 0 bases at V and 1 base at J, with 9 bases between.

V and J are TRBV9 and TRBJ2-7; possible D gene TRBD2, 6 bases. The length of the CDR3 is 15 residues. The V end lost 0 bases, the J end lost 2 bases, and 12 bases lay between the germline ends. Germline V gene data show CDR1 as SGDLS and CDR2 as YYNGEE. CDR3 amino acids: CASSVALRETYEQYF. The CDR3, as DNA: TGTGCCAGCAGCGTAGCCCTACGGGAGACCTACGAGCAGTACTTC.

This clone was seen a single time. The genes are TRBV3-1 (or the pseudogene TRBV3-2) and TRBJ2-3; D not resolved. This CDR3 spans 10 amino acids. Germline-derived CDR1 and CDR2 are LGHDT and YNNKEL (reference sequence). Trimming removed 11 bases from V and 3 bases from J, with 6 bases in between. The CDR3 here is CAALTDTQYF. The CDR3 nucleotides read TGTGCCGCCCTGACAGATACGCAGTATTTT.

The chain carries TRBV6-1 and TRBJ1-3; 7 bases agree with TRBD1. The V gene end was trimmed by 3 bases and the J gene end by 4 bases; junction bases not matched to a gene: 9. This CDR3 spans 16 amino acids. Germline CDR1 MNHNS, CDR2 SASEGT. CDR3 residues: CASSDKNRDRGNTIYF. The CDR3 coding sequence is TGTGCCAGCAGTGACAAAAATCGGGACAGAGGAAACACCATATATTTT.